The source of this T cell receptor beta chain is a study of molecular identifiers for immune sequencing clone quantification (dated by TCRdb to the late 2010s). Looking at the study overall: For a replicate experiment, RNA from about 21,000 or 97,000 naive CD8 T cells was divided into five aliquots, of which four were sequenced. This methods study benchmarked molecular-identifier clustering-based TCR repertoire sequencing (MIDCIRS) and TCR RNA copy counting, using CD8 T cells to do so.

Remarks on this clonotype: It has no known antigen specificity. It has no much larger one-base neighbor in the sample; base qualities were not kept.

Libraries of naive CD8 T cells were built from anywhere between about 17,000 and 1,000,000 sorted cells, with 10%, 30% or 50% of the purified RNA used. Naive CD8 T cells were FACS-sorted as CD8+CD4-CCR7+CD45RA+ on a BD FACSAria II into RLT Plus buffer. To test detection sensitivity, Jurkat RNA equal to approximately ten TCR copies was added to samples of roughly 18,000-1,000,000 naive CD8 T cells. Enrichment of CD8 T cells was done with RosetteSep CD8+ T Cell Enrichment Cocktail plus Ficoll-Paque, and ACK red cell lysis came afterward. Including the terminal cysteine and phenylalanine, the CDR3 comprises 13 residues. Only the CDR3 part of the read is kept: 39 bases, read in frame from the first base. V lost 7 bases and J lost 1 base; the stretch between them is 5 bases long. CDR1 and CDR2, per the germline V gene (reference sequence), are WNHNN and SYGVQD. Overall results and qualifications from the work: The sizes of highly expanded clones could end up underestimated when identical TCR molecules share a barcode. When barcode sub-clustering was left out, chimeric consensus sequences inflated TCR diversity, with chimeras reaching as high as 47%. Spiked-in Jurkat TCR RNA (approximately 10 copies' worth), which is not part of the donor repertoire, was contained in the naive libraries. In CMV-specific effector cells, clones with more than 20 RNA copies accounted for over 97% of molecules, whereas in naive cells such clones accounted for under 1%. Modeling indicated around 3 TCR RNA copies recovered per cell, compared with about 10 by digital PCR, which implies a capture efficiency of 25% to 35%. Spiked-in Jurkat TCR RNA equal to a single cell's worth was reported to be detectable even within 1,100,000 naive CD8 T cells.

Receptor amplification or capture employed PCR. TCRdb names NextSeq 500 as the instrument used. Bulk TCR libraries were made following a previously described method, with the TCR primers given in Table S5. Total RNA was purified with the Qiagen AllPrep DNA/RNA kit. Before analysis, reads from multiple sequencing runs of one library were combined. In the source study's methods: Reads were retained only if the reads had an exact TCR constant sequence, and the retained reads were trimmed to 150 nt and grouped according to their 12-nt molecular barcodes. Reads within each barcode group were sub-clustered using a 15% Levenshtein threshold, and quality-weighted consensus sequences were constructed for each RNA molecule. Non-functional sequences were removed, as were lower-count sequences one edit away from another. Barcode sub-clusters with fewer than 20% of the maximum read count were removed, based on fitting two negative binomial distributions. The public reads were quality trimmed at Q25 with fastp and then assembled into clones with MiXCR by TCRdb, keeping productive beta chains. Records with the same CDR3 protein are collapsed into one entry carrying the most frequent genes and DNA. The authors' filters were not applied to this entry. In this sample the table shows about half a million distinct CDR3 sequences, roughly 26% of which occur a single time. The top ten constitute roughly 0.79% of the sample.

Sequencing was carried out using naive CD8+ T cells from blood, with Jurkat cell RNA spiked in. This specimen's cell subset or site label, per the study, means: FACS-sorted CD8+CD4-CCR7+CD45RA+ naive T cells. The sequence joins TRBV10-1 to TRBJ2-6, with an unclear D gene assignment. This sequence was found in a human donor in good health. Some libraries in this study had Jurkat cell RNA spiked in. The nucleotide sequence reads as follows: TGCGCCAGCATGCCATCTGGGGCCAACGTCCTGACTTTC. Protein translation: CASMPSGANVLTF.